Listed here are 27 T cell receptor beta chains from one sample, sequenced in a study of control samples from healthy donors and cancer patients. Sequenced by immunoSEQ multiplex PCR; TCRdb stores in-frame clones only, minus some. The table has approximately 110,000 clones, 75% to 90% seen once. Sample: blood. The receptors here all came from a woman between 45 and 65 years old in good health.

This chain joins TRBV12-3 or TRBV12-4 and TRBJ1-2; D gene unclear. The CDR3 covers 13 residues. V lost 7 bases and J lost 3, with 12 bases in between. The CDR3 loop reads CASTRPRDYGYTF. CDR3 in DNA: TGTGCCAGCACCAGACCGAGAGACTATGGCTACACCTTC.

The chain uses TRBV7-8 and TRBJ1-3; possibly TRBD1 for D (5 bases). The CDR3 consists of 13 residues. Germline V CDR1 and CDR2: SGHVS, FQNEAQ. Trimming took 5 bases from V and 4 from J, leaving 9 bases between them. CDR3 nucleotides: TGTGCCAGCAGCGGGGGGGGAGGAAACACCATATATTTT. Amino acids: CASSGGGGNTIYF.

The chain uses TRBV6-5 and TRBJ1-6; TRBD1 might be the D (5 bases). Trimming removed 11 bases from V and 4 bases from J, with 18 bases in between. Germline assignment: CDR1 MNHEY and CDR2 SVGAGI. The CDR3 is made up of 15 amino acids. CDR3 loop: CASRRDGMYNSPLHF. Here the CDR3 DNA reads TGTGCCTCCAGGCGGGACGGCATGTATAATTCACCCCTCCACTTT.

The chain recombines TRBV24-1 with TRBJ2-3; 9 nucleotides match TRBD2. The CDR3 contains 14 residues. The V segment lost 9 bases and the J segment 2 bases; nucleotides outside the gene matches: 5. The germline V gene encodes CDR1 KGHDR and CDR2 SFDVKD. CDR3 bases: TGTGCCACCGGAGGGACTAGCCCCACAGATACGCAGTATTTT. Protein: CATGGTSPTDTQYF.

The gene calls are TRBV24-1 and TRBJ2-7; 7 bases are a match to TRBD2. The V gene's germline CDR1 is KGHDR and CDR2 SFDVKD. The CDR3 extends over 18 amino acids. The V gene end was trimmed by 0 bases and the J gene end by 1 base; junction bases not matched to a gene: 11. This CDR3 is CATSDLPSPERESYEQYV. In DNA form, the CDR3 reads TGTGCCACCAGTGATTTGCCGTCCCCCGAGCGGGAATCCTACGAGCAGTACGTC.

This clone occurred a few times. The chain recombines TRBV6-1 with TRBJ2-1; D unresolved. Trimming took off 2 bases at V and 6 bases at J, with 17 bases between the two ends. The germline V gene encodes CDR1 MNHNS and CDR2 SASEGT. The CDR3 is 16 residues long. The CDR3 nucleotides are TGTGCCAGCAGTGAATACGGAATAGCTTCCGTCAATGAGCAGTTCTTC. This encodes CASSEYGIASVNEQFF.

The chain recombines TRBV15 with TRBJ1-4; D is ambiguous. Germline V gene lookup returns CDR1 LNHNV and CDR2 YYDKDF (reference sequence). CDR3 length equals 11 residues. Trimming took off 3 bases at V and 10 bases at J, with 6 bases between the two ends. This CDR3 reads CATSSAGKLFF. The DNA for the CDR3 is TGTGCCACCAGCAGTGCGGGAAAACTGTTTTTT.

The chain carries TRBV18 and TRBJ2-7; no definite D call. The CDR3 is made up of 14 amino acids. Deletions cut 1 base from V and 7 bases from J, with 14 bases between. CDR1 is KGHSH, CDR2 LQKENI, per germline. The CDR3 region is CASSPLGYSGEQYV. Written as DNA, the CDR3 is TGTGCCAGCTCACCACTTGGATATTCCGGGGAGCAGTACGTC.

The V gene is TRBV5-1, the J gene TRBJ2-5; a weak D match, TRBD2 (5 bases). Germline CDR1 and CDR2: SGHRS and YFSETQ. Trimming removed 4 bases from V and 2 bases from J, with 9 bases in between. There are 13 residues in the CDR3. The CDR3 DNA reads as TGCGCCAGCAGCCTAGCCTCTCAAGAGACCCAGTACTTC. It encodes CASSLASQETQYF.

The chain joins TRBV7-9 to TRBJ2-5; 8 positions match TRBD1. The CDR3 runs to 16 residues. Trimming at V came to 2 bases and at J to 0 bases, leaving 5 bases not matched to a gene. Germline assignment: CDR1 SEHNR and CDR2 FQNEAQ (reference sequence). This CDR3 reads CASSLTRTGYQETQYF. In nucleotides, the CDR3 is TGTGCCAGCAGCTTAACCCGGACAGGGTACCAAGAGACCCAGTACTTC.

This sequence joins TRBV5-6 and TRBJ2-5; D ambiguous. V lost 0 bases to trimming and J lost 5 bases, with 5 bases between them. Germline CDR1 is SGHDT and CDR2 is YYEEEE. CDR3 length: 12 amino acids. In DNA form, the CDR3 reads TGTGCCAGCAGCTTGGTAAGTGAGACCCAGTACTTC. It translates to CASSLVSETQYF.

The chain recombines TRBV29-1 with TRBJ1-1; TRBD1 is a possible D gene (6 bases). Trimming pared 7 bases from V and 7 bases from J, leaving 37 bases between. This CDR3 spans 19 amino acids. The V gene's germline CDR1 is SQVTM and CDR2 ANQGSEA. The CDR3 sequence: CSEIFPLTGGTWGPSEAFF. Here the CDR3 DNA reads TGCAGCGAAATCTTTCCATTAACGGGTGGGACGTGGGGGCCCAGTGAAGCTTTCTTT.

This clone was seen once. The CDR3 is CASSQFNEQFF. The CDR3 nucleotides are TGTGCCAGCAGTCAGTTCAATGAGCAGTTCTTC. The genes are TRBV28 and TRBJ2-1; D gene unclear. Germline V gene sequence: CDR1 MDHEN, CDR2 SYDVKM. V lost 5 bases, J lost 6 bases, and 5 bases lay in between. The CDR3 sequence is 11 residues long.

The chain couples TRBV27 to TRBJ2-7; 8 bases fit TRBD2. This CDR3 is 15 amino acids long. Trimming at V came to 0 bases and at J to 5 bases, leaving 6 bases not matched to a gene. Germline CDR1 is MNHEY and CDR2 is SMNVEV (reference sequence). The CDR3, as DNA: TGTGCCAGCAGTTTATCGGCCGGGGGGGTCCACGAGCAGTACTTC. It specifies CASSLSAGGVHEQYF.

The chain is built from TRBV5-6 and TRBJ1-2, with 10 bases that match TRBD1. Trimming cost V 4 bases and J 4 bases; bases outside gene matches: 7. The CDR3 covers 15 residues. CDR1 and CDR2 (germline): SGHDT, YYEEEE. DNA of the CDR3: TGTGCCAGCAGCGCTACCGGGACAGGGGCCTATGGCTACACCTTC. As protein: CASSATGTGAYGYTF.

The chain recombines TRBV18 with TRBJ2-7; a weak D match, TRBD2 (5 bases). The CDR3 covers 12 residues. The ends were cut back, 3 bases at V and 3 bases at J, with 6 bases in the middle. Germline V gene lookup returns CDR1 KGHSH and CDR2 LQKENI. The CDR3 DNA reads as TGTGCCAGCTCACCCGGGAACTACGAGCAGTACTTC. As protein: CASSPGNYEQYF.

The rearrangement links TRBV5-5 to TRBJ2-1, with D possibly matching TRBD1 (5 bases). The germline CDR1 and CDR2 sequences are SGHKS and YYEKEE (reference sequence). This CDR3 is built from 13 residues. V was shortened by 0 bases and J by 13 bases, with 14 bases between the two germline ends. CDR3: CASSLAPDGHQFF. The DNA of the CDR3 is TGTGCCAGCAGCTTGGCCCCGGACGGACATCAGTTCTTC.

V is TRBV5-1 and J is TRBJ1-5; no clear D. This CDR3 spans 13 amino acids. Germline-derived CDR1 and CDR2 are SGHRS and YFSETQ. With 4 bases removed from V and 4 bases from J, the gap between germline ends came to 9 bases. CDR3 DNA: TGCGCCAGCAGCGATAACGGGAATCAGCCCCAGCATTTT. This encodes CASSDNGNQPQHF.

This chain connects TRBV5-1 to TRBJ2-1, with D possibly being TRBD1 (6 bases). There are 15 residues in the CDR3. The germline CDR1 and CDR2 sequences are SGHRS and YFSETQ. The V gene lost 3 bases and the J gene lost 8 bases, with 18 bases spanning the gap. For the CDR3, the DNA is TGCGCCAGCAGCTGGACGCAGGGGTTTCTTCATGAGCAGTTCTTC. It translates to CASSWTQGFLHEQFF.

The chain combines TRBV5-1 with TRBJ2-1, with D possibly matching TRBD2 (6 bases). V gave up 1 base and J gave up 3 bases, with 14 bases separating them. Germline V gives CDR1 SGHRS, CDR2 YFSETQ. This CDR3 has 16 amino acids. The CDR3 DNA reads as TGCGCCAGCAGCTTGAGTGGCGGGATGGGCTACAATGAGCAGTTCTTC. Its protein is CASSLSGGMGYNEQFF.

The rearrangement uses TRBV7-3 and TRBJ2-5; 11 bases align to TRBD2. The V gene's germline CDR1 is SGHTA and CDR2 FQGTGA. V lost 1 base to trimming and J lost 4 bases; unmatched junction nucleotides: 2. The CDR3 length is 15 residues. CDR3 in DNA: TGTGCCAGCAGCTTAAGTAGCGGGGGGGCAGAGACCCAGTACTTC. Amino acid sequence: CASSLSSGGAETQYF.

V usage is TRBV7-2 and J usage is TRBJ2-5; weak D call: TRBD2 (6 bases). The CDR3 contains 15 residues. V gave up 0 bases and J gave up 5 bases, with 13 bases separating them. Germline CDR1 reads SGHTA; CDR2 reads FQGNSA. CDR3 sequence reads: CASSLAGGSGETQYF. As DNA, the CDR3 is TGTGCCAGCAGCTTAGCGGGGGGATCCGGGGAGACCCAGTACTTC.

The chain joins TRBV9 to TRBJ1-1; D is ambiguous. Looked up from germline, CDR1 is SGDLS and CDR2 is YYNGEE. V was shortened by 6 bases and J by 5 bases, with 14 bases between the two germline ends. The CDR3 is made up of 13 amino acids. The CDR3, as DNA: TGTGCCAGCACCCGGATTAGGCGTACTGAAGCTTTCTTT. Amino acid sequence: CASTRIRRTEAFF.

This rearrangement joins TRBV5-1 to TRBJ2-2; the D call may be TRBD1 or TRBD2 (5 bases each). V was trimmed by 0 bases and J by 3 bases, leaving 12 bases between them. The CDR3 extends over 16 amino acids. Germline CDR1 SGHRS, CDR2 YFSETQ. The CDR3 loop is CASSLDLGRYTGELFF. CDR3 nucleotides: TGCGCCAGCAGCTTGGATCTGGGACGATACACCGGGGAGCTGTTTTTT.

The chain carries TRBV12-3 or TRBV12-4 and TRBJ1-1; D is unclear. CDR3 length: 13 residues. V was pared by 7 bases and J by 0 bases, with 9 bases between. The CDR3 bases are TGTGCCAGCACCCCATATATGAACACTGAAGCTTTCTTT. Amino acids: CASTPYMNTEAFF.

With regard to this clone: The sample carries other DNA sequences with the same CDR3. The chain has TRBV18 and TRBJ1-1; D unclear. Germline lookup yields CDR1 KGHSH and CDR2 LQKENI. V was trimmed by 0 bases and J by 0 bases, leaving 8 bases between them. There are 15 residues in the CDR3. CDR3 nucleotides: TGTGCCAGCTCACCACCGGGCGGAGTGAACACTGAAGCTTTCTTT. This sequence encodes CASSPPGGVNTEAFF.

The chain is built from TRBV3-1 (or the pseudogene TRBV3-2) and TRBJ1-2, with D possibly being TRBD1 (6 bases). Trimming removed 1 base from V and 6 bases from J, with 12 bases in between. CDR1 is LGHDT and CDR2 is YNNKEL in the germline V gene (reference sequence). The CDR3 is made up of 14 amino acids. CDR3 in amino acids: CASSQVQGLNGYTF. CDR3 coding DNA: TGTGCCAGCAGCCAAGTGCAGGGGCTGAATGGCTACACCTTC.